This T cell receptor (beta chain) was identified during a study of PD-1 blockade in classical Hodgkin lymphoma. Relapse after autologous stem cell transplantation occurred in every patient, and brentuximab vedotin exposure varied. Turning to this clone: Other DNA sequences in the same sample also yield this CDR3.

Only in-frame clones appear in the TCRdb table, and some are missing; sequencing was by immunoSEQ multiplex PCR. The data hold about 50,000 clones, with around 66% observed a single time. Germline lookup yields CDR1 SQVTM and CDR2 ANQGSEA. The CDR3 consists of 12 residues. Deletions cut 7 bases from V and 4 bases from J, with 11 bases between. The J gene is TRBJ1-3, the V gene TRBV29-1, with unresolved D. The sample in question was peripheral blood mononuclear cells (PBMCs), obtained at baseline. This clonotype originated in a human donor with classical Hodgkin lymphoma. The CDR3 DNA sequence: TGCAGCGCACGGGGTGTAGGAAACACCATATATTTT. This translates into CSARGVGNTIYF.